The present entry profiles one TCR beta chain with its context. This entry comes from a study of OX40 agonist ivuxolimab in advanced cancers. For the study at large: Three patients, one with hepatocellular carcinoma and two with cutaneous melanoma, achieved partial responses.

The CDR3 covers 14 residues. In germline, CDR1 is SGDLS, CDR2 YYNGEE. Trimming removed 3 bases at V and 3 bases at J, with 12 bases between. Here immunoSEQ multiplex PCR was the method, and the copy in TCRdb shows in-frame clones only, minus some. The sample carries 74,000 or so clones, 85% to 95% recorded once. The sequence was collected from an adult with an advanced solid tumor such as melanoma, head and neck, liver or kidney cancer. The genes are TRBV9 and TRBJ1-2; no firm D call. Specimen: CD4+ or CD8+ T cells sorted from blood, collected in a trial of the OX40 agonist ivuxolimab. CDR3 loop: CASSELTGYYGYTF. The CDR3 bases are TGTGCCAGCAGCGAGTTAACGGGTTACTATGGCTACACCTTC.